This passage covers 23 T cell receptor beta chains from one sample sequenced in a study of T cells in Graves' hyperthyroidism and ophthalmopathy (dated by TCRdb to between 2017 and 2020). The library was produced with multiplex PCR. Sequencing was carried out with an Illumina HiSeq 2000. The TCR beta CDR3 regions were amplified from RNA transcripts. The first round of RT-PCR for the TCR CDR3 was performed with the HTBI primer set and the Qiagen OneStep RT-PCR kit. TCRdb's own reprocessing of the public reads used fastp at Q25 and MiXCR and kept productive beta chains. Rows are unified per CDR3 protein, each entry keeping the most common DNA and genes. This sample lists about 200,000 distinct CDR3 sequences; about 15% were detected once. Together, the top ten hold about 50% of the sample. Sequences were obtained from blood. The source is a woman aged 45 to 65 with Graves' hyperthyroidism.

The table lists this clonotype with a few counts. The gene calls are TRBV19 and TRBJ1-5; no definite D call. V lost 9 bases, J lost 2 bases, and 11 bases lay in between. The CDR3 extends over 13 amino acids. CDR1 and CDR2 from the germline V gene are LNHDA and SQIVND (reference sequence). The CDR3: CASWDWGNQPQHF. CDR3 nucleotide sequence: TGTGCCAGCTGGGATTGGGGCAATCAGCCCCAGCATTTT.

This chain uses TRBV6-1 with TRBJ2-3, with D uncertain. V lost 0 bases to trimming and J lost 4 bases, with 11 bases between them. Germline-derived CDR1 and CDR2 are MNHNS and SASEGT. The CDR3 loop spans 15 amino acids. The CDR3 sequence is CASSEAILTSDTQYF. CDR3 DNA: TGTGCCAGCAGTGAAGCGATACTGACATCAGATACGCAGTATTTT.

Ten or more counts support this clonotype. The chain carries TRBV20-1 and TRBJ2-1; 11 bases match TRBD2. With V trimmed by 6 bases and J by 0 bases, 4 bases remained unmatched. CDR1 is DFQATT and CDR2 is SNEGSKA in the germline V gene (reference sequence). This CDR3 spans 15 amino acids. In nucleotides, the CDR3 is TGCAGTGCCCCGACTAGCGGGGACTCCTACAATGAGCAGTTCTTC. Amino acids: CSAPTSGDSYNEQFF.

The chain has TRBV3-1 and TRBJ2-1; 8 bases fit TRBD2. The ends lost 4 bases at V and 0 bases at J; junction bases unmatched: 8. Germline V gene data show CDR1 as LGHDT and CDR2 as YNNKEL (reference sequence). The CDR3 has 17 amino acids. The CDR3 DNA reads TGTGCCAGCAGCCTGGGTATGGCGGGAGGCTCCTACAATGAGCAGTTCTTC. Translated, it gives CASSLGMAGGSYNEQFF.

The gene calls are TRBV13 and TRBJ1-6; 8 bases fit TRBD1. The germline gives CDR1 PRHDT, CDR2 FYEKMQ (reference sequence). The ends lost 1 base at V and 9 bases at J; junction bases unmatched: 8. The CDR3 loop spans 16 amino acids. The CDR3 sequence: CASSLAPTGGLSPLHF. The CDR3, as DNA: TGTGCCAGCAGCTTAGCTCCTACAGGGGGGCTTTCACCCCTCCACTTT.

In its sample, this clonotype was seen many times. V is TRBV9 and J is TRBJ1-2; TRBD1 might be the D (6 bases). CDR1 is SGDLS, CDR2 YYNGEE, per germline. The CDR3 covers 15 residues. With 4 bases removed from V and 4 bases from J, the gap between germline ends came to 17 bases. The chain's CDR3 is CASSPPGTRAYGYTF. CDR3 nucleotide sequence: TGTGCCAGCAGCCCCCCCGGGACAAGAGCCTATGGCTACACCTTC.

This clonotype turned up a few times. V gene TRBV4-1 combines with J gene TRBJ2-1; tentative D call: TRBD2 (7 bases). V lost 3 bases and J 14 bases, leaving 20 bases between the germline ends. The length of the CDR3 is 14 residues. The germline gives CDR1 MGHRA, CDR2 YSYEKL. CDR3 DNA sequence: TGCGCCAGCAGCCAGACCCGGTGGGGAGGGGGGAAGTTCTTC. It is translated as CASSQTRWGGGKFF.

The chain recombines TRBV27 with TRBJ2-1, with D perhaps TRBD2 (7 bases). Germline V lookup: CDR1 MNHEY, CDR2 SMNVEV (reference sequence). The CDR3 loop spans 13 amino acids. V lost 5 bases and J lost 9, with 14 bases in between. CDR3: CASSPRGAVEQFF. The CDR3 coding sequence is TGTGCCAGCAGTCCCCGGGGGGCGGTTGAGCAGTTCTTC.

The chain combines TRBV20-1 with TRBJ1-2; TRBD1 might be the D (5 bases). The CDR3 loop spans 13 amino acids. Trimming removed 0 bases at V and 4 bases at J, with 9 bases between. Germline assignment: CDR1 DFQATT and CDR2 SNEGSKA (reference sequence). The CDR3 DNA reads TGCAGTGCTAGAGATCCCGGGACCTATGGCTACACCTTC. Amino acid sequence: CSARDPGTYGYTF.

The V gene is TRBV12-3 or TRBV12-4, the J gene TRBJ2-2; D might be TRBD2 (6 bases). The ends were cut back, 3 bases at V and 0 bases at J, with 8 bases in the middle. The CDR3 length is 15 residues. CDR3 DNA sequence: TGTGCCAGCAGTTTGATAGCGGCGAACACCGGGGAGCTGTTTTTT. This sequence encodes CASSLIAANTGELFF.

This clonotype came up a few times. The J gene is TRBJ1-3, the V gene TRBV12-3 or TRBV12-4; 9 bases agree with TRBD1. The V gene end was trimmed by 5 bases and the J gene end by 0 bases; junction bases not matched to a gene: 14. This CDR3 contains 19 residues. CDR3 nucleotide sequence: TGTGCCAGCAGTAACCGGGACAGGGTGAATGCTCTCTCTGGAAACACCATATATTTT. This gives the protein CASSNRDRVNALSGNTIYF.

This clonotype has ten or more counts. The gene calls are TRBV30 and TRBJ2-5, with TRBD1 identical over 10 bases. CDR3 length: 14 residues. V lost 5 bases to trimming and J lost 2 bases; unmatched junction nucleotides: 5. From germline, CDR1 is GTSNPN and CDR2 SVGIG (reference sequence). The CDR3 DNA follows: TGTGCCTGGGGACAGGGGGGGGGACAAGAGACCCAGTACTTC. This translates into CAWGQGGGQETQYF.

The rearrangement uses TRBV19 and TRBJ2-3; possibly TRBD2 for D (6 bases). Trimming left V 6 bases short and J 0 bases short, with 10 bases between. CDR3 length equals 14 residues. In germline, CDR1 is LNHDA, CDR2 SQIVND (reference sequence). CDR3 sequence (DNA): TGTGCCAGTAGCTGGGGGGAGAGCACAGATACGCAGTATTTT. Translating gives CASSWGESTDTQYF. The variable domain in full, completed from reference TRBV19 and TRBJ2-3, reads DGGITQSPKYLFRKEGQNVTLSCEQNLNHDAMYWYRQDPGQGLRLIYYSQIVNDFQKGDIAEGYSVSREKKESFPLTVTSAQKNPTAFYLCASSWGESTDTQYFGPGTRLTVL.

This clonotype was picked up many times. The CDR3 DNA follows: TGCAGTGCTTACTTAGCGGGAGGGCCTCAAGAGACCCAGTACTTC. Its translation: CSAYLAGGPQETQYF. The chain has TRBV20-1 and TRBJ2-5; the match to TRBD2 covers 11 bases. Germline V CDR1 and CDR2: DFQATT, SNEGSKA (reference sequence). V was pared by 5 bases and J by 2 bases, with 7 bases of the junction left unmatched. This CDR3 spans 15 amino acids.

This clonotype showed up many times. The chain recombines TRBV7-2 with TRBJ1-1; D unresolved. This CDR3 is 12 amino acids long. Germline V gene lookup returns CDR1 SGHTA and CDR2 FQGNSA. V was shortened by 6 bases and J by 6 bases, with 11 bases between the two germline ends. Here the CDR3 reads CASRHIGPEAFF. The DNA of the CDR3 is TGTGCCAGCAGACATATCGGGCCTGAAGCTTTCTTT.

CDR3 in DNA: TGTGCCAGCAGCCAAATTTTACTAGCGGGAGTCGCAGATACGCAGTATTTT. It is translated as CASSQILLAGVADTQYF. This chain joins TRBV14 and TRBJ2-3, with TRBD2 identical over 11 bases. Germline lookup yields CDR1 SGHDN and CDR2 FVKESK. The CDR3 has 17 amino acids. V gave up 2 bases and J gave up 4 bases; unmatched junction bases: 8.

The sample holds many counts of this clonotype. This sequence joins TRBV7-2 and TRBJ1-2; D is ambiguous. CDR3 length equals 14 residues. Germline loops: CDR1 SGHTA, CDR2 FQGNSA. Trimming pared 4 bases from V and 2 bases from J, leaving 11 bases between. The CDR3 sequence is CASSSTRENYGYTF. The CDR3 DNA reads TGTGCCAGCAGCTCGACGAGGGAAAACTATGGCTACACCTTC.

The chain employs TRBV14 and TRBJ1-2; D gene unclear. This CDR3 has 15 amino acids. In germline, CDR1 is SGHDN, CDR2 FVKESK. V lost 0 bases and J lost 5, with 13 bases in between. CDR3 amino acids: CASSQDLQALYGYTF. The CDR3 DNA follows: TGTGCCAGCAGCCAAGATCTTCAGGCCTTATATGGCTACACCTTC.

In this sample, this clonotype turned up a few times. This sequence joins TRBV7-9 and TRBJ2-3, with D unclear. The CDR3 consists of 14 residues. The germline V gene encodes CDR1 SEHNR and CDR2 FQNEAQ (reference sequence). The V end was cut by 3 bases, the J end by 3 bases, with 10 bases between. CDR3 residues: CASSFLGGTDTQYF. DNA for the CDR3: TGTGCCAGCAGCTTCCTAGGTGGAACAGATACGCAGTATTTT.

The CDR3 DNA reads as TGCGCCAGCAGCTTGGAGGTACAGAGCAACACCGGGGAGCTGTTTTTT. Its translation is CASSLEVQSNTGELFF. The rearrangement uses TRBV5-1 and TRBJ2-2; D call uncertain. The V end was cut by 0 bases, the J end by 2 bases, with 11 bases between. The CDR3 runs to 16 residues. Germline loops: CDR1 SGHRS, CDR2 YFSETQ.

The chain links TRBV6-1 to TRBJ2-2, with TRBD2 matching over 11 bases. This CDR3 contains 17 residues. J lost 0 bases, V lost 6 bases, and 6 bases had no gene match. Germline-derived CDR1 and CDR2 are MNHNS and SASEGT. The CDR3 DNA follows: TGTGCCAGCAGCCAGGGACTAGCGGAATCGAACACCGGGGAGCTGTTTTTT. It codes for CASSQGLAESNTGELFF.

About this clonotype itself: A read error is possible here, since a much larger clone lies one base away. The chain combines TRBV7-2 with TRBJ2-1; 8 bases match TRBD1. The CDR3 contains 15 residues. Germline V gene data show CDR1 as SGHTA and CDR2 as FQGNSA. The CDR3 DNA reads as TGTTCCAGCAGCTCCGACAGGGGCATCTACAATGAGCAGTTCTTC. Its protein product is CSSSSDRGIYNEQFF.

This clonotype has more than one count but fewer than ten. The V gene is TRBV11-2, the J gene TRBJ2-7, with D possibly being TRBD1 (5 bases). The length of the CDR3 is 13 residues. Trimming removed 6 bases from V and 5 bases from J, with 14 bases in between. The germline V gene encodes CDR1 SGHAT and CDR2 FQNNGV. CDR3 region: CASRVQGSHEQYF. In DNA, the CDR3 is TGTGCCAGCAGGGTTCAGGGTTCCCACGAGCAGTACTTC.